What follows are 20 T cell receptor beta chains derived from one specimen sequenced in a study of shared clonotypes between healthy human individuals. TCRdb keeps only in-frame clones here, not all; method: immunoSEQ multiplex PCR. The repertoire holds more than 1.2 million clones, with 97% to 99% as singletons. Input material: naive CD4+ T cells sorted from blood. Sample subset: CD45RA+ positively selected. The receptors shown here come from a man in his thirties or forties in good health.

The chain carries TRBV9 and TRBJ2-5; D not resolved. Trimming cost V 2 bases and J 2 bases, with 10 bases left between them. This CDR3 spans 14 amino acids. Looked up from germline, CDR1 is SGDLS and CDR2 is YYNGEE. The CDR3 DNA sequence: TGTGCCAGCAGCGTGACTCGAAAACAAGAGACCCAGTACTTC. Protein product: CASSVTRKQETQYF.

CDR3 loop: CASKGQGSAPYNEQFF. The CDR3 DNA is TGTGCCAGTAAGGGACAGGGGTCGGCCCCCTACAATGAGCAGTTCTTC. The gene calls are TRBV19 and TRBJ2-1; 10 positions agree with TRBD1. Germline trimming cut 7 bases from V and 2 bases from J; bases unmatched to any gene: 8. CDR3 length: 16 residues. Germline loops: CDR1 LNHDA, CDR2 SQIVND (reference sequence).

J is TRBJ1-5 and V is TRBV19, with D uncertain. There are 14 residues in the CDR3. V was cut by 9 bases and J by 0 bases, with 12 bases left in between. CDR1 and CDR2 from the germline V gene are LNHDA and SQIVND (reference sequence). This CDR3 is CASHRFYSNQPQHF. Here the CDR3 DNA reads TGTGCCAGCCATCGATTCTATAGCAATCAGCCCCAGCATTTT.

The V call is TRBV19, the J call TRBJ2-5; D is ambiguous. Germline V gene lookup returns CDR1 LNHDA and CDR2 SQIVND (reference sequence). V lost 5 bases to trimming and J lost 2 bases, with 12 bases between them. The CDR3 is 14 residues long. The CDR3 region is CASSPTVLQETQYF. CDR3 nucleotide sequence: TGTGCCAGTAGTCCTACTGTGTTACAAGAGACCCAGTACTTC.

This chain connects TRBV2 to TRBJ1-5; D ambiguous. Germline CDR1 reads SNHLY; CDR2 reads FYNNEI. Trimming left V 4 bases short and J 5 bases short, with 12 bases between. This CDR3 has 14 residues. CDR3 bases: TGTGCCAGCAGTGGGCCAGGCCCAGATCAGCCCCAGCATTTT. Amino acids: CASSGPGPDQPQHF.

A note on this clone: Other DNA sequences in the sample encode the same CDR3. This chain joins TRBV9 and TRBJ2-1; a weak D match, TRBD2 (6 bases). Germline assignment: CDR1 SGDLS and CDR2 YYNGEE. The ends were cut back, 2 bases at V and 4 bases at J, with 13 bases in the middle. The length of the CDR3 is 15 residues. CDR3 sequence (DNA): TGTGCCAGCAGCGTTGTTGGGACTGGATACAATGAGCAGTTCTTC. Translating gives CASSVVGTGYNEQFF.

The CDR3 sequence is CASRNGQKNEKLFF. The DNA of the CDR3 is TGTGCCAGCAGGAACGGACAGAAGAATGAAAAACTGTTTTTT. The chain recombines TRBV27 with TRBJ1-4, with a possible D match to TRBD1 (6 bases). The V end lost 6 bases, the J end lost 5 bases, and 13 bases lay between the germline ends. Germline V gene sequence: CDR1 MNHEY, CDR2 SMNVEV (reference sequence). This CDR3 region has 14 residues. Full variable domain (rest looked up from reference TRBV27 and TRBJ1-4): EAQVTQNPRYLITVTGKKLTVTCSQNMNHEYMSWYRQDPGLGLRQIYYSMNVEVTDKGDVPEGYKVSRKEKRNFPLILESPSPNQTSLYFCASRNGQKNEKLFFGSGTQLSVL.

J is TRBJ2-7 and V is TRBV29-1; D remains unclear. The ends were cut back, 7 bases at V and 3 bases at J, with 4 bases in the middle. Germline CDR1 reads SQVTM; CDR2 reads ANQGSEA. The CDR3 is made up of 9 amino acids. Here the CDR3 DNA reads TGCAGCGCTGTCTACGAGCAGTACTTC. Its protein is CSAVYEQYF.

This chain links TRBV6-6 with TRBJ2-7; 12 bases agree with TRBD2. The CDR3 runs to 16 residues. Per the germline V gene, CDR1 is MNHNY and CDR2 is SVGAGI (reference sequence). J gave up 5 bases and V 0 bases, and 5 bases lay outside the gene matches. CDR3 sequence reads: CASSYSGLAGTDEQYF. The CDR3 region has the DNA TGTGCCAGCAGTTACTCAGGACTAGCGGGAACGGACGAGCAGTACTTC.

This chain uses TRBV2 with TRBJ2-7, with TRBD1 matching 8 bases. Germline V gene data show CDR1 as SNHLY and CDR2 as FYNNEI. CDR3 length: 18 amino acids. With V trimmed by 2 bases and J by 2 bases, 14 bases remained unmatched. The CDR3 sequence is CASSERAGGALRAYEQYF. The CDR3 DNA reads TGTGCCAGCAGTGAACGGGCAGGGGGCGCACTCCGGGCCTACGAGCAGTACTTC.

The chain uses TRBV28 and TRBJ2-1; TRBD2 agrees at 7 bases. The length of the CDR3 is 11 residues. Germline CDR1 is MDHEN and CDR2 is SYDVKM. V shed 3 bases, J shed 15 bases, and the junction held 5 bases outside the gene matches. CDR3 sequence reads: CASSFRTRWFF. In DNA form, the CDR3 reads TGTGCCAGCAGTTTCCGGACTAGGTGGTTCTTC.

Here the CDR3 reads CASSQVLHNEQFF. The CDR3 DNA is TGTGCCAGCAGCCAAGTCCTCCACAATGAGCAGTTCTTC. V and J are TRBV14 and TRBJ2-1; D remains ambiguous. This CDR3 spans 13 amino acids. The V end was cut by 1 base, the J end by 5 bases, with 6 bases between. Looked up from germline, CDR1 is SGHDN and CDR2 is FVKESK.

The V call is TRBV5-4, the J call TRBJ2-5; 14 positions agree with TRBD2. V was pared by 4 bases and J by 4 bases, with 12 bases of the junction left unmatched. Looked up from germline, CDR1 is SGHNT and CDR2 is YYREEE (reference sequence). The CDR3 covers 18 residues. In DNA, the CDR3 is TGTGCCAGCAGCCGACTAGCGGGAGGGAGGTGGAGCTCAGAGACCCAGTACTTC. This encodes CASSRLAGGRWSSETQYF.

This chain joins TRBV25-1 and TRBJ1-2; D uncertain. The germline V and J ends were trimmed by 3 bases and 5 bases, with 10 bases remaining between them. This CDR3 region has 13 residues. Germline V gene sequence: CDR1 MGHDK, CDR2 SYGVNS. CDR3 protein: CASSDNVWYGYTF. CDR3 nucleotides: TGTGCCAGCAGTGATAACGTTTGGTATGGCTACACCTTC.

In the case of this clone: Other DNA sequences in this sample translate to the same CDR3. This chain joins TRBV5-1 and TRBJ1-5; TRBD1 might be the D (5 bases). This CDR3 spans 14 amino acids. CDR1 is SGHRS and CDR2 is YFSETQ in the germline V gene. Trimming removed 4 bases at V and 0 bases at J, with 8 bases between. CDR3 sequence: CASSPTGSNQPQHF. CDR3 in DNA: TGCGCCAGCAGCCCTACAGGTAGCAATCAGCCCCAGCATTTT. Full variable domain (outside the CDR3, taken from reference TRBV5-1 and TRBJ1-5): KAGVTQTPRYLIKTRGQQVTLSCSPISGHRSVSWYQQTPGQGLQFLFEYFSETQRNKGNFPGRFSGRQFSNSRSEMNVSTLELGDSALYLCASSPTGSNQPQHFGDGTRLSIL.

This chain joins TRBV5-1 and TRBJ1-2; possibly TRBD1 for D (5 bases). V was shortened by 0 bases and J by 0 bases, with 12 bases between the two germline ends. This CDR3 comprises 16 residues. Germline loops: CDR1 SGHRS, CDR2 YFSETQ. The CDR3, as DNA: TGCGCCAGCAGCTTGGCCGGAGGGGACGCTAACTATGGCTACACCTTC. Translating gives CASSLAGGDANYGYTF.

The V call is TRBV19, the J call TRBJ2-5, with a tentative D call TRBD1 (6 bases). The CDR3 is 15 amino acids. The V gene's germline CDR1 is LNHDA and CDR2 SQIVND (reference sequence). V dropped 3 bases and J dropped 1 base, with 12 bases sitting between them. CDR3 sequence reads: CASSMGTGSQETQYF. CDR3 in DNA: TGTGCCAGTAGTATGGGAACAGGGAGCCAAGAGACCCAGTACTTC.

The chain recombines TRBV28 with TRBJ2-3; TRBD1 agrees at 8 bases. The CDR3 is 17 amino acids. The germline CDR1 and CDR2 sequences are MDHEN and SYDVKM. V shed 5 bases, J shed 4 bases, and the junction held 14 bases outside the gene matches. Here the CDR3 reads CASSTRQGKAASDTQYF. As DNA, the CDR3 is TGTGCCAGCAGTACACGACAGGGGAAGGCGGCGTCAGATACGCAGTATTTT.

This chain uses TRBV2 with TRBJ2-7; D not certain. CDR3 size: 12 residues. The V end lost 3 bases, the J end lost 3 bases, and 6 bases lay between the germline ends. From germline, CDR1 is SNHLY and CDR2 FYNNEI. CDR3 amino acids: CASSDRRYEQYF. The CDR3 DNA reads as TGTGCCAGCAGTGACCGGCGCTACGAGCAGTACTTC.

The sample holds one count of this clone. Distinct nucleotide sequences in the sample also encode this CDR3. The V gene is TRBV14, the J gene TRBJ2-2; D is unclear. The V and J ends lost 1 base and 8 bases respectively, with 11 bases between them. Germline loops: CDR1 SGHDN, CDR2 FVKESK. This CDR3 is 14 amino acids long. CDR3 residues: CASSQVLGSGELFF. The CDR3 coding sequence is TGTGCCAGCAGCCAAGTCTTGGGGTCGGGGGAGCTGTTTTTT.